The present T cell receptor (beta chain) was sequenced within a study of blood T cell repertoires in COVID-19. Study at large: The United States, Italy and Spain were the sources of the acute and convalescent COVID-19 samples. Sample material is recorded as cDNA or gDNA derived from T cells, B-cell-depleted T cells, or PBMCs.

As originally analysed: Counts of nucleated cells, estimated from reference gene primer amplification, were obtained. Assay: immunoSEQ multiplex PCR; the TCRdb copy retains only in-frame clones and omits some. The V and J calls and clone size are taken from that table; D and trimming were inferred from the DNA. In the table there are 100,000 to 150,000 clones, about 85% of which are singletons. The V and J ends lost 2 bases and 0 bases respectively, with 12 bases between them. The CDR3 extends over 16 amino acids. The germline V gene encodes CDR1 SGHRS and CDR2 YFSETQ. The Seattle patients, enrolled during active infection, were followed longitudinally.

The sequenced material came from peripheral blood. This TCR was recovered from an elderly woman with COVID-19, enrolled during active disease. The chain uses TRBV5-1 and TRBJ1-3; perhaps TRBD1 as D (5 bases). The CDR3 spells CASSFGGETSGNTIYF. CDR3 in DNA: TGCGCCAGCAGCTTCGGGGGGGAGACCTCTGGAAACACCATATATTTT.